Listed below are T cell receptor beta chains from one sample, sequenced in a study of graft-versus-host responses after intestinal transplantation. Only in-frame clones appear in the TCRdb table, and some are missing; sequencing was by immunoSEQ multiplex PCR. The sample lists under 75,000 clones, approximately 91% occurring once. The specimen was ileum tissue, collected approximately 370 days after transplant. The receptors originated from a human patient who received an intestinal transplant, so some T cells may come from the graft donor. The CDR3 runs from the conserved cysteine through the conserved F or W.

TRBJ2-3 | TRBV5-6 | 14 | CASSLEGGTDTQYF
TRBJ2-2 | TRBV13 | 17 | CASSPEAGGADTGELFF
TRBJ2-7 | TRBV6-5 | 13 | CASSFTAGNEQYF
TRBJ1-1 | TRBV6-5 | 13 | CASRDWGSTEAFF
TRBJ2-7 | TRBV7-2 | 15 | CASSYYPGDSYEQYF
TRBJ1-1 | TRBV19 | 12 | CASSGVNTEAFF
TRBJ2-2 | TRBV11-2 | 14 | CASSQYRGTGELFF
TRBJ2-3 | TRBV6-5 | 16 | CASSSLGAGVTDTQYF
TRBJ2-5 | TRBV5-4 | 15 | CASSLVAGAQETQYF
TRBJ1-2 | TRBV27 | 13 | CASSLRGNYGYTF
TRBJ1-2 | TRBV6-6 | 14 | CASKTKGGGYGYTF
TRBJ2-7 | TRBV14 | 14 | CASSQDRGGLEQYF
TRBJ2-7 | TRBV2 | 13 | CASRGQGRYEQYF
TRBJ1-2 | TRBV5-1 | 14 | CASSPTPSNYGYTF
TRBJ2-1 | TRBV5-1 | 12 | CASSLAYSEQFF
TRBJ2-5 | TRBV9 | 14 | CASSVGLARETQYF
TRBJ2-7 | TRBV2 | 16 | CASSEVGLPPDYEQYF
TRBJ2-2 | TRBV30 | 14 | CAWIGGIGTGELFF
TRBJ2-5 | TRBV5-1 | 16 | CASSSGTSGLQETQYF
TRBJ1-2 | TRBV9 | 14 | CASSVRQDTEGYTF
TRBJ2-5 | TRBV11-2 | 14 | CASSTQTGQFGQYF
TRBJ1-5 | TRBV25-1 | 13 | CASSPFQNQPQHF
TRBJ1-3 | TRBV2 | 15 | CASSGQTPSGNTIYF
TRBJ2-7 | TRBV5-3 | 13 | CARSPSGCYEQYF
TRBJ2-7 | TRBV11-2 | 15 | CASSPWDGHYYEQYF
TRBJ2-3 | TRBV11-2 | 18 | CASSLVGSGRKGTDTQYF
TRBJ2-3 | TRBV28 | 12 | CASSLSGNTQYF
TRBJ1-4 | TRBV9 | 15 | CASSVRDSLNEKLFF
TRBJ2-7 | TRBV19 | 14 | CASSSGQGAYEQYF
TRBJ2-1 | TRBV27 | 14 | CASSFLTDNNEQFF
TRBJ1-2 | TRBV4-1 | 13 | CVSSQERGYGYTF
TRBJ1-5 | TRBV6-1 | 13 | CASSDGANQPQHF
TRBJ2-7 | TRBV9 | 16 | CASSVVRGVRGGEQYF
TRBJ2-1 | TRBV28 | 17 | CASSLRVGVSSYNEQFF
TRBJ2-7 | TRBV4-1 | 14 | CASSQVTGPYEQYF
TRBJ1-2 | TRBV6-5 | 12 | CASSTGGDGYTF
TRBJ2-1 | TRBV6-5 | 16 | CASSSGTGGSYNEQFF
TRBJ2-1 | TRBV28 | 12 | CASSSVWDEQFF
TRBJ2-1 | TRBV2 | 11 | CASSYYNEQFF
TRBJ2-7 | TRBV10-3 | 19 | CAISESGGGGAVRPYEQYF
TRBJ1-3 | TRBV6-5 | 12 | CASSSPGNTIYF
TRBJ1-2 | TRBV6-4 | 18 | CASLLPFKRGPYNYGYTF
TRBJ2-3 | TRBV7-9 | 18 | CASSLGRGPAREADTQYF
TRBJ2-7 | TRBV7-9 | 15 | CASSPRGGAEYEQYF
TRBJ1-3 | TRBV25-1 | 15 | CASSGTLGTGNTIYF
TRBJ2-5 | TRBV7-2 | 13 | CASSPGREETQYF
TRBJ1-4 | TRBV6-1 | 14 | CASRPTATNEKLFF
TRBJ2-7 | TRBV6-6 | 11 | CASSPAYEQYF